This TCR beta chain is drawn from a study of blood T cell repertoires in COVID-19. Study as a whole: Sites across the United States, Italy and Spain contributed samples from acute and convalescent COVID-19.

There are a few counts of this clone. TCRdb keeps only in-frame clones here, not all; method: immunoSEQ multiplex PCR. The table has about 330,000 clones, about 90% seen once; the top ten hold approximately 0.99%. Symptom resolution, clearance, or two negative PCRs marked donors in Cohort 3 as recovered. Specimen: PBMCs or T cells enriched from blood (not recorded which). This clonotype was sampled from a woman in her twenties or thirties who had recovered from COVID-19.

The CDR3 bases are TGTGCCAGCAGCCCCGCACAGATTTACGAGCAGTACTTC. Protein: CASSPAQIYEQYF. The chain couples TRBV5-5 to TRBJ2-7; D gene unclear. The CDR3 consists of 13 residues. In germline, CDR1 is SGHKS, CDR2 YYEKEE (reference sequence). The V and J ends lost 4 bases and 4 bases respectively, with 12 bases between them. The full variable domain, in which reference TRBV5-5 and TRBJ2-7 provide the parts outside the CDR3, is DAGVTQSPTHLIKTRGQQVTLRCSPISGHKSVSWYQQVLGQGPQFIFQYYEKEERGRGNFPDRFSARQFPNYSSELNVNALLLGDSALYLCASSPAQIYEQYFGPGTRLTVT.